This T cell receptor (beta chain) was recovered during a study of radiation and T cells in renal cell carcinoma. Findings of the study overall: Top tumor clonotypes rose in blood 2 weeks post-radiation, then contracted.

The time point was: baseline pretreatment blood. This sample's treatment: 15 Gy SBRT to primary tumor, nephrectomy 4 weeks later. Radiation-treated patients gave blood at baseline, week 2 and week 4. The tumor was a clear cell renal cell carcinoma. CDR3 length: 14 residues. In germline, CDR1 is SGHTS, CDR2 YDEGEE. The V end lost 1 base, the J end lost 1 base, and 8 bases lay between the germline ends. Clones were sequenced by immunoSEQ multiplex PCR, and TCRdb holds only the in-frame ones, with some missing. The data show 130,000 or so clones, about 88% seen once. Notes on this clone: Its cognate antigen is unknown.

The TCR was taken from a woman aged 45 to 65 with renal cell carcinoma. The rearrangement links TRBV5-8 to TRBJ1-1; no definite D call. Sample: blood, taken from a patient whose treatment included radiotherapy and nephrectomy. CDR3 bases: TGTGCCAGCAGCTTGTCTTCAGAGAACACTGAAGCTTTCTTT. This codes for CASSLSSENTEAFF.